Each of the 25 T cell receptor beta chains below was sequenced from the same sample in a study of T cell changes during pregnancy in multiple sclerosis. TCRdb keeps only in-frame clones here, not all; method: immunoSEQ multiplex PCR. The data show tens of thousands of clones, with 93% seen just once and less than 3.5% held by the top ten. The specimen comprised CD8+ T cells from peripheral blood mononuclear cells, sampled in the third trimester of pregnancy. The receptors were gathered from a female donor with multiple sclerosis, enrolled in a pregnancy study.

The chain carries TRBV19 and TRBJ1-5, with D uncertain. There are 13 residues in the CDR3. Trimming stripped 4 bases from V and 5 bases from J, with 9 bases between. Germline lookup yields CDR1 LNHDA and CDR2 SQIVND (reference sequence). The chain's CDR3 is CASSRVGDQPQHF. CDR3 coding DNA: TGTGCCAGTAGTAGGGTAGGAGATCAGCCCCAGCATTTT.

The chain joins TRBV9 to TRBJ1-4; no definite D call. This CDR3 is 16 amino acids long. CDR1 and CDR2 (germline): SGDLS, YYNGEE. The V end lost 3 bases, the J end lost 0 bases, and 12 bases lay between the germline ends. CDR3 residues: CASSASGFSTNEKLFF. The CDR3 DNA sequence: TGTGCCAGCAGCGCATCGGGGTTCTCAACTAATGAAAAACTGTTTTTT.

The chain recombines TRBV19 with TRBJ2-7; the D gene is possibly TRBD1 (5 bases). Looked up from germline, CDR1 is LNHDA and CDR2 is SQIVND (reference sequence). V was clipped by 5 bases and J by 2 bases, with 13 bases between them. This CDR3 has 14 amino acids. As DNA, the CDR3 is TGTGCCAGTAGTGCCCTGGGGCAGACCTACGAGCAGTACTTC. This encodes CASSALGQTYEQYF.

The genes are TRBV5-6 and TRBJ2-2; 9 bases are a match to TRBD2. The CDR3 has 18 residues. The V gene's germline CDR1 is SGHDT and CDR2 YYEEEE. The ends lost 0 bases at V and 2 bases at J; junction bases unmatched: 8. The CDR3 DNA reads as TGTGCCAGCAGCTTGGGGGTAGCGGGAGTCCTTAACACCGGGGAGCTGTTTTTT. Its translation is CASSLGVAGVLNTGELFF.

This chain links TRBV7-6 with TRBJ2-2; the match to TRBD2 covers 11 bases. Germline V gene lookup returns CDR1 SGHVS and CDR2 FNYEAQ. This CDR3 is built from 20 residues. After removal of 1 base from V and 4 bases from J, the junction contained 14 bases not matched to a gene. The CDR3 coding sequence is TGTGCCAGCAGCTTAGTTCCGTTAGCGGGAGGGCCCGGGGCCACCGGGGAGCTGTTTTTT. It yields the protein CASSLVPLAGGPGATGELFF.

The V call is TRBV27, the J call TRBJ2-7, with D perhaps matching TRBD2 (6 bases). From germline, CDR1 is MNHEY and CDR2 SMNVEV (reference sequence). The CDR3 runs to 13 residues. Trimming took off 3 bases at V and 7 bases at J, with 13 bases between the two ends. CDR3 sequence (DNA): TGTGCCAGCAGTTTTGGCGGGATTGGGGAGCAGTACTTC. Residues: CASSFGGIGEQYF.

CDR3 DNA: TGTGCCAGCGTAGCGCGAGGGTCGAGTCAGCCCCAGCATTTT. Translated, it gives CASVARGSSQPQHF. This sequence joins TRBV28 and TRBJ1-5; D gene ambiguous. The CDR3 covers 14 residues. The germline gives CDR1 MDHEN, CDR2 SYDVKM. Trimming pared 8 bases from V and 6 bases from J, leaving 17 bases between.

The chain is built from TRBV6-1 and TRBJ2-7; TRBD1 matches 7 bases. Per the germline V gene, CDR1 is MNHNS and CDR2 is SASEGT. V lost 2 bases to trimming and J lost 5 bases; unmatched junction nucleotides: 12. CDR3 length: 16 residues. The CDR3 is CASSELLHRGSDEQYF. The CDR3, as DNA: TGTGCCAGCAGTGAACTACTTCACAGGGGTTCGGACGAGCAGTACTTC.

The CDR3 reads CASSQDRFPTSGNTGELFF. Here the CDR3 DNA reads TGCGCCAGCAGCCAAGATAGGTTCCCCACTAGCGGGAACACCGGGGAGCTGTTTTTT. The rearrangement links TRBV4-1 to TRBJ2-2; 8 bases agree with TRBD2. Germline CDR1 reads MGHRA; CDR2 reads YSYEKL. Losses at the gene ends were 0 bases for V and 1 base for J; bases not matched to a gene: 10. There are 19 residues in the CDR3.

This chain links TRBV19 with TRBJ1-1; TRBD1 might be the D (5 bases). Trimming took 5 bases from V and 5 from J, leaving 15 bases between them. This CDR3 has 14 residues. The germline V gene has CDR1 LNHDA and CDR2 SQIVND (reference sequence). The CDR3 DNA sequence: TGTGCCAGTAGTCATTCTTCAGGGTGGACTGAAGCTTTCTTT. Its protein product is CASSHSSGWTEAFF.

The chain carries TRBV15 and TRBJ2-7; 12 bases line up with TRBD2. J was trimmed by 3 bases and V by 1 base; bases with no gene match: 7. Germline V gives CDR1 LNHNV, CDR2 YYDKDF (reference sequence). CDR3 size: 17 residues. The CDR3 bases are TGTGCCACCAGCAGAGCCACTAGCGGGAGGATGGACTACGAGCAGTACTTC. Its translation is CATSRATSGRMDYEQYF.

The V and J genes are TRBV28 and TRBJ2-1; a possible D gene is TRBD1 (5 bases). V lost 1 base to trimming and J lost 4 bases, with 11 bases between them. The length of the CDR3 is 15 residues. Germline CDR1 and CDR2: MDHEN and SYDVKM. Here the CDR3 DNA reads TGTGCCAGCAGTTTATACCGTGACAGTTACAATGAGCAGTTCTTC. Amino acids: CASSLYRDSYNEQFF.

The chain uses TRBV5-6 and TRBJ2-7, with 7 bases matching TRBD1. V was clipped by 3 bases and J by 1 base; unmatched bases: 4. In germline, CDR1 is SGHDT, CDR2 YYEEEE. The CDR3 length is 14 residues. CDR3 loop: CASSSGTASYEQYF. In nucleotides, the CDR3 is TGTGCCAGCAGCTCCGGGACAGCTTCCTACGAGCAGTACTTC.

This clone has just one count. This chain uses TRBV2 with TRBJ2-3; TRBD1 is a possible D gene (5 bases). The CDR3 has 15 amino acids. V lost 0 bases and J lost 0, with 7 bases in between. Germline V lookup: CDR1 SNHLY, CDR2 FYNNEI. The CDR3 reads CASSEAGQSTDTQYF. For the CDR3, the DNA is TGTGCCAGCAGTGAAGCGGGGCAGAGCACAGATACGCAGTATTTT.

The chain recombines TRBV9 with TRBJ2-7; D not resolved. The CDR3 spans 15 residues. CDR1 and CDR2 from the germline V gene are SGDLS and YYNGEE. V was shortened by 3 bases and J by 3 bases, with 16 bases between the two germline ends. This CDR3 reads CASSAYASDNYEQYF. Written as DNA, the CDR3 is TGTGCCAGCAGCGCCTATGCGTCCGACAACTACGAGCAGTACTTC. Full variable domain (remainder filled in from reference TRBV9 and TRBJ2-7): DSGVTQTPKHLITATGQRVTLRCSPRSGDLSVYWYQQSLDQGLQFLIQYYNGEERAKGNILERFSAQQFPDLHSELNLSSLELGDSALYFCASSAYASDNYEQYFGPGTRLTVT.

The CDR3 region is CASSLGGQLRRNTEAFF. In nucleotides, the CDR3 is TGCGCCAGCAGCTTGGGTGGGCAGCTACGTCGTAACACTGAAGCTTTCTTT. V gene TRBV5-1 combines with J gene TRBJ1-1; D ambiguous. The CDR3 length is 17 residues. Looked up from germline, CDR1 is SGHRS and CDR2 is YFSETQ. Trimming left V 0 bases short and J 2 bases short, with 17 bases between.

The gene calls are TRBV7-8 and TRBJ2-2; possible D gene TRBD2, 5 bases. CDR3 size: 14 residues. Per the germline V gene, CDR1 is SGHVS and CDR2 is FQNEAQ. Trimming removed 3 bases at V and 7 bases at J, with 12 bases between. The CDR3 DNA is TGTGCCAGCAGCTTTCTTCCTGGGAGCGGGGAGCTGTTTTTT. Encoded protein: CASSFLPGSGELFF.

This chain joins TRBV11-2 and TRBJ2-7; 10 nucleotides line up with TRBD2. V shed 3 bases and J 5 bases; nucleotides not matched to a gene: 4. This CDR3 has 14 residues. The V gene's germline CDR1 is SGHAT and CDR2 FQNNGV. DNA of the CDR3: TGTGCCAGCAGCTTTCTAGCGGGAGTTGACGAGCAGTACTTC. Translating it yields CASSFLAGVDEQYF.

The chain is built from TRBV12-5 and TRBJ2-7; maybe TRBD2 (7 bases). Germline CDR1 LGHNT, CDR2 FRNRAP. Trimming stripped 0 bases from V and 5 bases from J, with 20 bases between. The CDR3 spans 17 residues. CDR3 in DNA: TGTGCTAGTGGTTTGGTAAAAGGGGGGGTCGATCCCCACGAGCAGTACTTC. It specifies CASGLVKGGVDPHEQYF.

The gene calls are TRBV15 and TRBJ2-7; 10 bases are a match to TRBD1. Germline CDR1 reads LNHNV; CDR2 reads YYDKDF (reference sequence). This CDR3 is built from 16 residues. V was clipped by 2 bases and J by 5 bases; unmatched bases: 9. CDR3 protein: CATSRNPGQGIHEQYF. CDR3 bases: TGTGCCACCAGCAGAAATCCGGGACAGGGGATTCACGAGCAGTACTTC.

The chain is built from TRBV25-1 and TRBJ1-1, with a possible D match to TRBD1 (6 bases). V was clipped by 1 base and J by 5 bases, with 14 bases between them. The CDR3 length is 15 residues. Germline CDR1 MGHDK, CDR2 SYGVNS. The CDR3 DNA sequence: TGTGCCAGCAGTGAATCGGGCAGGGGTCCGACTGAAGCTTTCTTT. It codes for CASSESGRGPTEAFF.

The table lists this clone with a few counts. Here the CDR3 reads CASSWNTGSNEQFF. The CDR3 DNA is TGCGCCAGCAGCTGGAACACAGGGAGCAATGAGCAGTTCTTC. The V and J genes are TRBV5-1 and TRBJ2-1, with a possible D match to TRBD1 (6 bases). V lost 3 bases and J 6 bases, leaving 13 bases between the germline ends. Germline-derived CDR1 and CDR2 are SGHRS and YFSETQ. This CDR3 contains 14 residues.

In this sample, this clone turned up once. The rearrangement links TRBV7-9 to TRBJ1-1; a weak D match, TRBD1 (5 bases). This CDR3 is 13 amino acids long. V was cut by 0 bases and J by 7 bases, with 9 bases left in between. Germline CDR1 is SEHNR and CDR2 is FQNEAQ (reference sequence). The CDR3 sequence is CASSLAGVIEAFF. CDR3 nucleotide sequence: TGTGCCAGCAGCTTAGCAGGGGTAATTGAAGCTTTCTTT.

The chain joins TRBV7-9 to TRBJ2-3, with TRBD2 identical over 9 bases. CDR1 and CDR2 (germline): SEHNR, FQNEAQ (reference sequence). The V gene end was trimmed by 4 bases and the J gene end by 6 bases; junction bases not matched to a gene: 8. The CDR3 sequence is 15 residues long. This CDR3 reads CASSYYSGSGDTQYF. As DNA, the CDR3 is TGTGCCAGCAGCTATTATAGCGGGAGCGGGGATACGCAGTATTTT.

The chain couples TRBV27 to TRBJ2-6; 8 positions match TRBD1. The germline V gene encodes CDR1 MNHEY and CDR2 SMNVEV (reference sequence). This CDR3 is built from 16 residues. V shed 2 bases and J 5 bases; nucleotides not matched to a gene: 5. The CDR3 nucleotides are TGTGCCAGCAGTTTAGGGCAGGGGGCCTGGGCCAACGTCCTGACTTTC. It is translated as CASSLGQGAWANVLTF.